The 11 T cell receptor beta chains listed next were all sequenced from one sample in a study of OX40 agonist ivuxolimab in advanced cancers. TCRdb's copy holds only in-frame clones and misses some; the assay was immunoSEQ multiplex PCR. Among more than 40,000 clones listed, around nine tenths were seen once. The sequencing here drew on CD4+ or CD8+ T cells sorted from blood, taken in a trial of the OX40 agonist ivuxolimab. These receptors were taken from an adult with an advanced solid tumor such as melanoma, head and neck, liver or kidney cancer.

This sequence joins TRBV27 and TRBJ1-1; D gene uncertain. The CDR3 runs 10 residues. V lost 8 bases, J lost 4 bases, and 5 bases lay in between. Germline assignment: CDR1 MNHEY and CDR2 SMNVEV (reference sequence). The CDR3 DNA reads TGTGCCAGCGGAAGCACTGAAGCTTTCTTT. Encoded protein: CASGSTEAFF.

The rearrangement joins TRBV27 to TRBJ2-1; D gene unclear. The germline V and J ends were trimmed by 3 bases and 9 bases, with 15 bases remaining between them. Germline V gene data show CDR1 as MNHEY and CDR2 as SMNVEV (reference sequence). CDR3 length equals 14 residues. The CDR3 coding sequence is TGTGCCAGCAGTTTCGGAGATGTACGAGGTGAGCAGTTCTTC. Encoded protein: CASSFGDVRGEQFF.

The CDR3 region has the DNA TGTGCCAGCAGGACCGGGACAGCGAGCTCCTACGAGCAGTACTTC. Its translation is CASRTGTASSYEQYF. The chain joins TRBV7-9 to TRBJ2-5; 7 nucleotides align to TRBD1. The J call may be faulty, since TRBJ2-7 better matches the DNA end. Germline V lookup: CDR1 SEHNR, CDR2 FQNEAQ (reference sequence). The CDR3 totals 15 residues.

CDR3 loop: CASSLSGNLYEQYF. The DNA of the CDR3 is TGTGCCAGCTCGCTTAGCGGCAACTTGTACGAGCAGTACTTC. The chain combines TRBV18 with TRBJ2-7, with D tentatively TRBD2 (6 bases). Trimming removed 6 bases at V and 4 bases at J, with 16 bases between. Germline CDR1 KGHSH, CDR2 LQKENI. CDR3 length equals 14 residues.

This sequence joins TRBV21-1 and TRBJ2-7. TRBV21-1 is tagged as a pseudogene. The CDR3 totals 15 residues. The CDR3 region is CASSITGTETYEQYF. CDR3 DNA: TGTGCCAGCAGCATCACCGGGACCGAGACCTACGAGCAGTACTTC.

The chain employs TRBV6-5 and TRBJ2-7; 7 positions match TRBD2. The CDR3 totals 15 residues. J lost 0 bases, V lost 5 bases, and 7 bases had no gene match. Germline V gene lookup returns CDR1 MNHEY and CDR2 SVGAGI. The CDR3 DNA is TGTGCCAGCAGTACCTCAGCGGGACCCTCCTACGAGCAGTACTTC. Translation gives CASSTSAGPSYEQYF.

J is TRBJ2-1 and V is TRBV7-2; 7 nucleotides line up with TRBD1. CDR1 SGHTA and CDR2 FQGNSA come from the germline V gene. CDR3 size: 12 residues. The junction had 2 bases not matched to a gene; V was cut back by 5 bases and J by 7 bases. In DNA form, the CDR3 reads TGTGCCAGCAGCCGACAGGGTAATGAGCAGTTCTTC. Its protein is CASSRQGNEQFF.

This chain links TRBV7-9 with TRBJ2-2, with 9 positions matching TRBD1. This CDR3 comprises 14 residues. V gave up 5 bases and J gave up 7 bases; unmatched junction bases: 5. Per germline, CDR1 SEHNR and CDR2 FQNEAQ (reference sequence). The CDR3 nucleotides read TGTGCCAGCAGCCGGACAGGGGACAGCGGGGAGCTGTTTTTT. This gives the protein CASSRTGDSGELFF.

V is TRBV29-1 and J is TRBJ2-3; TRBD2 agrees at 11 bases. CDR3 length equals 16 residues. Germline loops: CDR1 SQVTM, CDR2 ANQGSEA. The J segment lost 4 bases and the V segment lost 3 bases, leaving 9 bases of the junction unmatched. The CDR3: CSVDGLAGGLPDTQYF. The CDR3 coding sequence is TGCAGCGTTGACGGCCTAGCGGGAGGTCTCCCAGATACGCAGTATTTT.

The chain recombines TRBV7-8 with TRBJ1-3; perhaps TRBD1 as D (5 bases). The CDR3 consists of 15 residues. Trimming cost V 5 bases and J 2 bases, with 13 bases left between them. Per germline, CDR1 SGHVS and CDR2 FQNEAQ. The chain's CDR3 is CASSLQDSTGNTIYF. Written as DNA, the CDR3 is TGTGCCAGCAGCCTCCAAGACAGCACTGGAAACACCATATATTTT.

The chain has TRBV5-4 and TRBJ1-4, with 7 bases fitting TRBD1. The germline CDR1 and CDR2 sequences are SGHNT and YYREEE (reference sequence). CDR3 length: 14 residues. Trimming cost V 4 bases and J 8 bases; bases outside gene matches: 8. CDR3 loop: CASSPQGVGEKLFF. The CDR3, as DNA: TGTGCCAGCAGCCCGCAGGGGGTTGGGGAAAAACTGTTTTTT.